The clone carrying this TCR beta chain was detected only a few times. This specimen belongs to a study of OX40 agonist ivuxolimab in advanced cancers. The V end lost 0 bases, the J end lost 5 bases, and 6 bases lay between the germline ends. Germline CDR1 and CDR2: SGHTA and FQGTGA. This CDR3 spans 13 amino acids. Repertoires were generated with immunoSEQ multiplex PCR, while TCRdb's copy carries only in-frame clones and drops some. The sample has about 40,000 clones, around nine tenths seen once. Peripheral blood came from all dose cohorts at three timepoints. The chain has TRBV7-3 and TRBJ2-3; no clear D. The material sequenced was CD4+ or CD8+ T cells sorted from blood, taken in a trial of the OX40 agonist ivuxolimab. This TCR was recovered from an adult with an advanced solid tumor such as melanoma, head and neck, liver or kidney cancer. The CDR3 spells CASSLTIGDTQYF. DNA for the CDR3: TGTGCCAGCAGCTTAACGATTGGAGATACGCAGTATTTT.